One sample yielded the 6 T cell receptor beta chains listed below, sequenced in a study of PD-L1 blockade in urothelial cancer. Sample time point: pretreatment peripheral blood. Method: immunoSEQ multiplex PCR; TCRdb's copy keeps in-frame clones and lacks some. The sample records about 49,000 clones, about four fifths being singletons. Here the sequenced sample was PBMCs, taken around atezolizumab (anti-PD-L1) treatment. All receptors come from a man between 65 and 80 years old with urothelial cancer.

This clone turned up a few times. This chain uses TRBV11-3 with TRBJ2-1, with TRBD1 identical over 7 bases. J lost 7 bases, V lost 4 bases, and 10 bases had no gene match. CDR3 length equals 15 residues. Germline V gene sequence: CDR1 SGHNT, CDR2 YENEEA. The CDR3 protein is CASSSALQGRNEQFF. The CDR3 coding sequence is TGTGCCAGCAGCTCAGCCCTACAGGGGCGTAATGAGCAGTTCTTC.

The chain is built from TRBV28 and TRBJ1-1; D unclear. Germline-derived CDR1 and CDR2 are MDHEN and SYDVKM. The V end was cut by 5 bases, the J end by 2 bases, with 15 bases between. The CDR3 extends over 15 amino acids. The CDR3 DNA follows: TGTGCCAGCAGTCCGACCTCTACTAGCAACACTGAAGCTTTCTTT. This translates into CASSPTSTSNTEAFF.

CDR3 sequence reads: CASSSGRRDSSYEQYF. CDR3 DNA sequence: TGTGCCAGCAGCTCAGGTCGCCGGGACAGCTCCTACGAGCAGTACTTC. The V and J genes are TRBV11-2 and TRBJ2-7; 7 nucleotides line up with TRBD1. The CDR3 runs 16 residues. The junction had 9 bases not matched to a gene; V was cut back by 4 bases and J by 0 bases. Germline V lookup: CDR1 SGHAT, CDR2 FQNNGV.

The genes are TRBV4-1 and TRBJ2-3; D is perhaps TRBD2 (5 bases). With 2 bases removed from V and 4 bases from J, the gap between germline ends came to 10 bases. The germline V gene has CDR1 MGHRA and CDR2 YSYEKL. This CDR3 contains 14 residues. CDR3 sequence (DNA): TGCGCCAGCAGCCAATCGAGGGATTCAGATACGCAGTATTTT. Protein product: CASSQSRDSDTQYF.

The J gene is TRBJ2-1, the V gene TRBV7-3; TRBD2 aligns across 10 bases. Germline lookup yields CDR1 SGHTA and CDR2 FQGTGA. The V and J ends lost 2 bases and 0 bases, in that order; junction bases with no gene match: 4. The CDR3 is 17 residues long. The CDR3 DNA reads TGTGCCAGCAGCTTAGAAGCTAGCGGGAGCTCCTACAATGAGCAGTTCTTC. Translating gives CASSLEASGSSYNEQFF.

This clone was seen only once. J is TRBJ1-3 and V is TRBV18; D is ambiguous. The ends were cut back, 3 bases at V and 7 bases at J, with 25 bases in the middle. The germline gives CDR1 KGHSH, CDR2 LQKENI. This CDR3 comprises 18 residues. The CDR3 DNA follows: TGTGCCAGCTCACCGGAGTCACCAGCGGGAGGAAGGAGTAACACCATATATTTT. Translated, it gives CASSPESPAGGRSNTIYF.